This TCR beta chain originates from a study of T-cell reconstitution after alpha-beta-depleted transplantation in children. For TCRbeta, the library was prepared with unique molecular identifiers. Via MiXCR, TCRdb re-called the PCR reads, giving one row per CDR3 protein. Of hundreds of thousands of distinct CDR3 sequences listed, roughly 16% are singletons. Looked up from germline, CDR1 is SNHLY and CDR2 is FYNNEI. CDR3 length: 14 residues. V was cut by 5 bases and J by 5 bases, with 16 bases left in between. Worth noting for this clonotype: Its antigen is undetermined.

Overall study results and limits: Some patients showed high day-60 TCRbeta diversity, which derived from surviving recipient T cells and thymic progenitors. At one year after transplant, newly produced T cells mostly accounted for T-cell counts and diversity. As was reported, about two months after transplant, alpha-beta T cells came from several hundred expanded graft clones.

Sequenced here: PBMCs, mostly from graft donor cells, sampled 360 days after TCRalphabeta/CD19-depleted stem cell transplant. The receptor comes from a boy under three years old who had a stem cell transplant for Wiskott-Aldrich syndrome, so the T cells may come from the graft donor. The chain employs TRBV2 and TRBJ2-7, with no clear D. The CDR3 loop reads CASSRPGRPDEQYF. In DNA form, the CDR3 reads TGTGCCAGCAGTCGACCGGGTCGTCCCGACGAGCAGTACTTC.